This is a list of T cell receptor beta chains from one sample in a study of blood T cell repertoires in COVID-19. The data were produced by immunoSEQ multiplex PCR, yet TCRdb's version contains in-frame clones alone and is incomplete. Among under 50,000 clones listed, 75% to 90% were seen once. The sequenced material came from peripheral blood. Every receptor here comes from a woman between 40 and 55 years old with acute or convalescent COVID-19. The CDR3 runs from the conserved cysteine through the conserved F or W. A D gene is named only where the DNA matches it firmly. Clone size is stated in some rows and not others, as once, few, many or a class when expanded.

clone_size d_call j_call v_call cdr3_nt cdr3_aa
. . TRBJ1-1 TRBV11-1 TGTGCCAGCACCGGAGGGAGGCAAGCTTTCTTT CASTGGRQAFF
. TRBD1 TRBJ2-7 TRBV3-1/TRBV3-2 TGTGCCAGCAGCCCTCGGGACAGGGAGACCTACGAGCAGTACTTC CASSPRDRETYEQYF
. TRBD1 TRBJ1-3 TRBV11-2 TGTGCCAGCAGCCTGGGACAGGGGTCTGGAAACACCATATATTTT CASSLGQGSGNTIYF
once . TRBJ2-2 TRBV9 TGTGCCAGCAGCGTAGAACTAACGAACACCGGGGAGCTGTTTTTT CASSVELTNTGELFF
. . TRBJ1-2 TRBV30 TGTGCCTGGAGCCCCGAAAGAAGCTACTATGGCTACACCTTC CAWSPERSYYGYTF
once . TRBJ2-7 TRBV24-1 TGTGCCACCAGTGAGGCAGGGCTTTCCTACGAGCAGTACTTC CATSEAGLSYEQYF
. . TRBJ2-7 TRBV29-1 TGCAGCGTTTTCTCGGGACTCGCTTACGAGCAGTACTTC CSVFSGLAYEQYF
. TRBD1 TRBJ1-2 TRBV11-2 TGTGCCAGCAGCTCGACAGGCGCAGGGGACAGGACCGCTAGCTACACCTTC CASSSTGAGDRTASYTF
. . TRBJ1-5 TRBV2 TGTGCCAGCAGTGACCAGGTACGCTATAGCAATCAGCCCCAGCATTTT CASSDQVRYSNQPQHF
. TRBD1 TRBJ1-2 TRBV19 TGTGCCAGTAGTATACGTGGGACAGGGGGCGCCTATGGCTACACCTTC CASSIRGTGGAYGYTF
. . TRBJ2-2 TRBV9 TGTGCCAGCAGCGTAGCTCCGACGGAGAGGGAGCTGTTTTTT CASSVAPTERELFF
. TRBD1 TRBJ1-5 TRBV4-1 TGCGCCAGCAAGGGACAGGGCCTCTATCAGCCCCAGCATTTT CASKGQGLYQPQHF
. TRBD2 TRBJ2-3 TRBV7-7 TGTGCTAGCAGCTTAGGGCTAGCGGGCACAGATACGCAGTATTTT CASSLGLAGTDTQYF
. . TRBJ1-6 TRBV3-1/TRBV3-2 TGTGCCAGCAGCCAAGTCGGTCCCTATAATTCACCCCTCCACTTT CASSQVGPYNSPLHF
. . TRBJ2-5 TRBV24-1 TGTGCCACCAGTGATCACAGGGAGACCCAGTACTTC CATSDHRETQYF
. TRBD2 TRBJ2-7 TRBV5-3 TGTGCCAGAAGCTTGGCCCCAGGACTAGTAATTAAACCTGCAAAGACCTACGAGCAGTACTTC CARSLAPGLVIKPAKTYEQYF
. . TRBJ1-3 TRBV5-1 TGCGCCAGCAGCCCCCGACCCCCACAGGCTGGAAACACCATATATTTT CASSPRPPQAGNTIYF
. TRBD1 TRBJ2-4 TRBV9 TGTGCCAGCAGCAAAGGCAGGGGGTTAAACATTCAGTACTTC CASSKGRGLNIQYF
. TRBD2 TRBJ2-7 TRBV7-2 TGTGCCAGCGGGGGGGTAGGACGTTACGAGCAGTACTTC CASGGVGRYEQYF
. TRBD1 TRBJ1-1 TRBV7-9 TGTGCCAGCAGCCCAGACAGGGTTTGGAACACTGAAGCTTTCTTT CASSPDRVWNTEAFF
. . TRBJ1-6 TRBV27 TGTGCCAGCAGTTTATGGCAGAATAATTCACCCCTCCACTTT CASSLWQNNSPLHF
. . TRBJ1-6 TRBV27 TGTGCCAGCAGTTTCGGGACCCGGGGGGGGAGGGCCCTCCACTTT CASSFGTRGGRALHF
once . TRBJ1-3 TRBV10-3 TGTGCCATCAGTGCGCGGGGCGGAGGCTCTGGAAACACCATATATTTT CAISARGGGSGNTIYF
. . TRBJ1-2 TRBV27 TGTGCCAGCAGTCCGGACAGAAACTATGGCTACACCTTC CASSPDRNYGYTF
. . TRBJ1-1 TRBV30 TGTGCCTGGAGACAGGGCGAAGCTTTCTTT CAWRQGEAFF
. TRBD1 TRBJ1-3 TRBV9 TGTGCCAGCAGCGCCGACAGGGCCGGAAACACCATATATTTT CASSADRAGNTIYF
. . TRBJ1-2 TRBV9 TGTGCCAGCAGCTCCCGACAGTCGATCCTCTATGGCTACACCTTC CASSSRQSILYGYTF
. TRBD1 TRBJ2-2 TRBV19 TGTGCCAGTAGTATGGGACAGTACACCGGGGAGCTGTTTTTT CASSMGQYTGELFF
once . TRBJ1-2 TRBV6-5 TGTGCCAGCAATGGCGGAGCGAACTATGGCTACACCTTC CASNGGANYGYTF
. . TRBJ1-1 TRBV28 TGTGCCAGCAGTACAGTGAACACTGAAGCTTTCTTT CASSTVNTEAFF
. TRBD2 TRBJ2-5 TRBV18 TGTGCCAGCTCTCCTTCTCTCCTAGCGGTCCAAGAGACCCAGTACTTC CASSPSLLAVQETQYF
. . TRBJ1-2 TRBV28 TGTGCCAGCAGCCTCACATTGGACTATGGCTACACCTTC CASSLTLDYGYTF
. . TRBJ1-2 TRBV4-1 TGCGCCAGCAGCAAAACTAAAACGGGGGTAGGGGGCTACACCTTC CASSKTKTGVGGYTF
few TRBD1 TRBJ2-2 TRBV6-5 TGTGCCAGCAGTAGGGGACAGGGTCGTACCGGGGAGCTGTTTTTT CASSRGQGRTGELFF
. . TRBJ2-4 TRBV30 TGTGCCTGGAGTGTACCGGGGGCCAAAAACATTCAGTACTTC CAWSVPGAKNIQYF
. . TRBJ2-2 TRBV18 TGTGCCAGCTCCCCCCTTGGCAGGGGCCCCGGGGAGCTGTTTTTT CASSPLGRGPGELFF
. TRBD1 TRBJ1-1 TRBV7-9 TGTGCCAGCAGCTTAGCGAAGGGGACAGGGGGTTATTATGGCACTGAAGCTTTCTTT CASSLAKGTGGYYGTEAFF
. TRBD1 TRBJ2-7 TRBV6-5 TGTGCCAGCAGGAAGCAACAGGGGACCTACGAGCAGTACTTC CASRKQQGTYEQYF
. TRBD1 TRBJ1-2 TRBV10-3 TGTGCCATCAGGGCTGGGACAGGGATTTATGGCTACACCTTC CAIRAGTGIYGYTF
. TRBD1 TRBJ1-6 TRBV5-1 TGCGCCAGCAGCTTGGGGGACAGGGTAGGATCACCCCTCCACTTT CASSLGDRVGSPLHF
. TRBD1 TRBJ1-5 TRBV28 TGTGCCAGCAGCTACCCGACAGGGGTGATCAATCAGCCCCAGCATTTT CASSYPTGVINQPQHF
once . TRBJ2-1 TRBV27 TGTGCCAGCAGTCTTTATAAGGGGGTACAGGACAACAATGAGCAGTTCTTC CASSLYKGVQDNNEQFF
. . TRBJ2-7 TRBV2 TGTGCCAGCAGTGAAGTTGGTAGATACTACGAGCAGTACTTC CASSEVGRYYEQYF
. TRBD1 TRBJ2-7 TRBV27 TGTGCCAGCAGTTTAAACAGGGGGCTGCGGGAGCAGTACTTC CASSLNRGLREQYF
once . TRBJ2-1 TRBV18 TGTGCCAGCTCACCATTGGCAGGGGTTGGCAATGAGCAGTTCTTC CASSPLAGVGNEQFF
. . TRBJ1-1 TRBV7-3 TGTGCCAGCAGCTTATCTCTAAACACTGAAGCTTTCTTT CASSLSLNTEAFF
. TRBD2 TRBJ2-7 TRBV11-2 TGTGCCAGCAGAACAACTAGCGGGAGGAACCACGAGCAGTACTTC CASRTTSGRNHEQYF
. TRBD2 TRBJ2-7 TRBV5-5 TGTGCCAGCAGCCCCAGCGGGGAGAGCTCCTACGAGCAGTACTTC CASSPSGESSYEQYF
. . TRBJ1-2 TRBV28 TGTGCCAGCAGTTTAAGGGAGGTGAGCTATGGCTACACCTTC CASSLREVSYGYTF
once . TRBJ1-3 TRBV29-1 TGCAGCGTTGAGAGACAGCTAAGAAACACCATATATTTT CSVERQLRNTIYF
. TRBD1 TRBJ2-7 TRBV5-1 TGCGCCAGCAGCTTGACAGGGGCCCTCTACGAGCAGTACTTC CASSLTGALYEQYF
. TRBD1 TRBJ2-2 TRBV5-1 TGCGCCAGCAGTAGGGGGGACAGGGGACTTCCCGGGGAGCTGTTTTTT CASSRGDRGLPGELFF